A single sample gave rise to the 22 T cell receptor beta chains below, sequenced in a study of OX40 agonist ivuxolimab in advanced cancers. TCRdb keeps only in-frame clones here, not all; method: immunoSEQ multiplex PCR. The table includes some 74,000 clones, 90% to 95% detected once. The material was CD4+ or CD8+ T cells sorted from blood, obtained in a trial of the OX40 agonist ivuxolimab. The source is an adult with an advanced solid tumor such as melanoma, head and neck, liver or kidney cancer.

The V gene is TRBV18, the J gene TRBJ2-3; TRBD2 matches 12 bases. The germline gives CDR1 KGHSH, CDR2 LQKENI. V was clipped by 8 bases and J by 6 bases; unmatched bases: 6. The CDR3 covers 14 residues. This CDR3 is CASQGTSGLDTQYF. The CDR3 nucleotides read TGTGCCAGCCAGGGGACTAGCGGGTTGGATACGCAGTATTTT.

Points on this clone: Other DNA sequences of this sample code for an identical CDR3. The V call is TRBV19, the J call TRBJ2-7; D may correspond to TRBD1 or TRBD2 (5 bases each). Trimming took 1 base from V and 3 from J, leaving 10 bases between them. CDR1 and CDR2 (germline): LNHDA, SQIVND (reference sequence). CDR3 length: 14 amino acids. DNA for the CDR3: TGTGCCAGTAGTATAGGGCAGGGAGACTACGAGCAGTACTTC. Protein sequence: CASSIGQGDYEQYF.

CDR3 DNA: TGTGCCAGTAGTACCAACGGCGGGGATTGGCAGTTCTTC. Encoded protein: CASSTNGGDWQFF. The chain is built from TRBV19 and TRBJ2-1, with D tentatively TRBD2 (6 bases). Per the germline V gene, CDR1 is LNHDA and CDR2 is SQIVND (reference sequence). This CDR3 is built from 13 residues. The V end lost 4 bases, the J end lost 12 bases, and 16 bases lay between the germline ends.

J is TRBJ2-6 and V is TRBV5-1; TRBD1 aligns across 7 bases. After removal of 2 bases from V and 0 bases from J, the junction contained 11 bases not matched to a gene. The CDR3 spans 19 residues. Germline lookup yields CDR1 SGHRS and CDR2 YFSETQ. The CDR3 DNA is TGCGCCAGCAGCTTTAAATCCGGGACAGAACCCTCTGGGGCCAACGTCCTGACTTTC. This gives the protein CASSFKSGTEPSGANVLTF.

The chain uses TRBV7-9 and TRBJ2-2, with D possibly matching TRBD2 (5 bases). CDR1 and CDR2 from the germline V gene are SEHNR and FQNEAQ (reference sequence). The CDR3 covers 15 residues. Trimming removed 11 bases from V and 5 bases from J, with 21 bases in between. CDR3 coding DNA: TGTGCCCTTCCTAGGGTGGCCGGGAATACCGGGGAGCTGTTTTTT. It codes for CALPRVAGNTGELFF. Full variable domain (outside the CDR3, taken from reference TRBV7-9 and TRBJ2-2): DTGVSQNPRHKITKRGQNVTFRCDPISEHNRLYWYRQTLGQGPEFLTYFQNEAQLEKSRLLSDRFSAERPKGSFSTLEIQRTEQGDSAMYLCALPRVAGNTGELFFGEGSRLTVL.

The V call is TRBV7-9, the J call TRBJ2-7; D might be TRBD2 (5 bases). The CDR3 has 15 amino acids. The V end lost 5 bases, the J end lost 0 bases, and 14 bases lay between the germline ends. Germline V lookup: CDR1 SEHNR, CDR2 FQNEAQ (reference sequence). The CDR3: CASSQIGGSSYEQYF. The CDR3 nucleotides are TGTGCCAGCAGCCAAATTGGCGGGTCCTCCTACGAGCAGTACTTC.

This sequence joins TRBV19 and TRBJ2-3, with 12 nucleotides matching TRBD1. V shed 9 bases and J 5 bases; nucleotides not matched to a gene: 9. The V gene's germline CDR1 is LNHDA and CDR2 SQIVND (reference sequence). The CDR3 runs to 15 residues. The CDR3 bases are TGTGCCAGCAGGGCCGGGACAGGGGGCTTAGATACGCAGTATTTT. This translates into CASRAGTGGLDTQYF.

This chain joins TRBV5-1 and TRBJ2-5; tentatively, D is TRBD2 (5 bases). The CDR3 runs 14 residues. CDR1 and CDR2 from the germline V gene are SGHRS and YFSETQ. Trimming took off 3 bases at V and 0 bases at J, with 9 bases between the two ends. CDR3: CASSSSGYQETQYF. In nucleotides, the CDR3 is TGCGCCAGCAGCTCCTCGGGGTACCAAGAGACCCAGTACTTC.

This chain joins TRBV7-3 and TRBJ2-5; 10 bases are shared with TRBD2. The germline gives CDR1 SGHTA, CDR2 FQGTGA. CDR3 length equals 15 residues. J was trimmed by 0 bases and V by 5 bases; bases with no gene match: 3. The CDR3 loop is CASSVSGGYQETQYF. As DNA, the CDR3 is TGTGCCAGCAGCGTTAGCGGGGGGTACCAAGAGACCCAGTACTTC. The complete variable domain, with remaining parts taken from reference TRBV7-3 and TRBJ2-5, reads GAGVSQTPSNKVTEKGKYVELRCDPISGHTALYWYRQSLGQGPEFLIYFQGTGAADDSGLPNDRFFAVRPEGSVSTLKIQRTERGDSAVYLCASSVSGGYQETQYFGPGTRLLVL.

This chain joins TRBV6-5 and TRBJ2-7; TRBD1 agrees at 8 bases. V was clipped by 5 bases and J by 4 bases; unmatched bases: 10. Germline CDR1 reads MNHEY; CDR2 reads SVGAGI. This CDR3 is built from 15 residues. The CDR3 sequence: CASSTLRDRRYEQYF. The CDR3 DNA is TGTGCCAGCAGTACCCTTAGGGACAGGAGATACGAGCAGTACTTC.

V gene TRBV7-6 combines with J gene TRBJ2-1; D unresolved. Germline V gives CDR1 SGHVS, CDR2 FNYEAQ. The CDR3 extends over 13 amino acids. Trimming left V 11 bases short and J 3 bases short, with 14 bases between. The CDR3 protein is CAVRTGLYNEQFF. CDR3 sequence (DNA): TGTGCCGTCCGGACGGGCCTCTACAATGAGCAGTTCTTC.

The CDR3 DNA sequence: TGTGCCAGAGCCTCTCTAAAGGGCTCCTATAATTCACCCCTCCACTTT. It translates to CARASLKGSYNSPLHF. The rearrangement joins TRBV27 to TRBJ1-6; D not certain. The CDR3 consists of 16 residues. V was shortened by 9 bases and J by 0 bases, with 15 bases between the two germline ends. CDR1 and CDR2 (germline): MNHEY, SMNVEV (reference sequence).

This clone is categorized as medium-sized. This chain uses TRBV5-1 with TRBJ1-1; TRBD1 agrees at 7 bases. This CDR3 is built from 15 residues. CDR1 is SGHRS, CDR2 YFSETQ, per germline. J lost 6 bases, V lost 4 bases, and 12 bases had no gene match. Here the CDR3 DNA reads TGCGCCAGCAGCGGATGGACAGGAGCAGGGGCTGAAGCTTTCTTT. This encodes CASSGWTGAGAEAFF.

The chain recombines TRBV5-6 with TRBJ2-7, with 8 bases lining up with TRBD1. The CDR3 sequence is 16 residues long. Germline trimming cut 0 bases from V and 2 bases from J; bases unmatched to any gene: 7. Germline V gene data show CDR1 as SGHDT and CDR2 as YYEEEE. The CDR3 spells CASSLGVGTGTYEQYF. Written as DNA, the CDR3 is TGTGCCAGCAGCTTGGGTGTTGGGACAGGTACCTACGAGCAGTACTTC.

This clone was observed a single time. DNA of the CDR3: TGTGCCAGCACCTTTCTAGGGACTAGTTACAATGAGCAGTTCTTC. Translating gives CASTFLGTSYNEQFF. The rearrangement joins TRBV6-1 to TRBJ2-1; 8 bases fit TRBD2. This CDR3 has 15 residues. The junction had 9 bases not matched to a gene; V was cut back by 7 bases and J by 4 bases. Germline V gene lookup returns CDR1 MNHNS and CDR2 SASEGT.

CDR3 in DNA: TGTGCCAGCAGTGAAGCCGTGCCCGCCGGGGAGCAGTACTTC. It encodes CASSEAVPAGEQYF. V gene TRBV6-1 combines with J gene TRBJ2-7; D not certain. Germline V gene data show CDR1 as MNHNS and CDR2 as SASEGT. CDR3 length: 14 residues. The ends were cut back, 0 bases at V and 7 bases at J, with 13 bases in the middle.

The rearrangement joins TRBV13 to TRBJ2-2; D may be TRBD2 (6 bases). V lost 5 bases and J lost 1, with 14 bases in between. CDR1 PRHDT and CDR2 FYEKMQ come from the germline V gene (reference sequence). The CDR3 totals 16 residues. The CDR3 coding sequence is TGTGCCAGCAGCCCCTCTCCCGGGGGGAACACCGGGGAGCTGTTTTTT. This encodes CASSPSPGGNTGELFF.

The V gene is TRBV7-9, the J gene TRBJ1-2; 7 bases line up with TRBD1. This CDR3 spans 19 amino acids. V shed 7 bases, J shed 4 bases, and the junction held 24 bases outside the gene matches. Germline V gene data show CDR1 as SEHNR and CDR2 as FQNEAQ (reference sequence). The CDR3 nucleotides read TGTGCCAGCAACTCACAGACAGGGTTAGGGGGGTTGGAGGGCTATGGCTACACCTTC. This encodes CASNSQTGLGGLEGYGYTF.

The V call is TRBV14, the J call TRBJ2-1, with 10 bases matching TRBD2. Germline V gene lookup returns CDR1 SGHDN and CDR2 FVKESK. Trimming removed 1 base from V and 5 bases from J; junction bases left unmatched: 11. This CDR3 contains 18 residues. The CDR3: CASSQGLAGWGVDNEQFF. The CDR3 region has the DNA TGTGCCAGCAGCCAAGGACTAGCGGGTTGGGGGGTGGACAATGAGCAGTTCTTC.

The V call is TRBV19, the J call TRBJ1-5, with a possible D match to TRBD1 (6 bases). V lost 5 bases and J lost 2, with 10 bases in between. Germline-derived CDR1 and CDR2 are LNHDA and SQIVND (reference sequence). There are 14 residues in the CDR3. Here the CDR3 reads CASSGGGGNQPQHF. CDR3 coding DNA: TGTGCCAGTAGTGGAGGGGGTGGCAATCAGCCCCAGCATTTT.

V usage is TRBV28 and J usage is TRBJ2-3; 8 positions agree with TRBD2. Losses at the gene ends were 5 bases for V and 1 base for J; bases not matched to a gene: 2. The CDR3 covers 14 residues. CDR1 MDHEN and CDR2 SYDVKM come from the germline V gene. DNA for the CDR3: TGTGCCAGCAGTCCAGCGGGGGGCACAGATACGCAGTATTTT. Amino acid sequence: CASSPAGGTDTQYF.

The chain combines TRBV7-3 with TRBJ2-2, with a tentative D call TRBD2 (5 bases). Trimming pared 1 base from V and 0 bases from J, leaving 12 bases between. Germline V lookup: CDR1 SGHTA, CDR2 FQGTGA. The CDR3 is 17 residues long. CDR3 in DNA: TGTGCCAGCAGCTTAAATCGGTACGGGGCGAACACCGGGGAGCTGTTTTTT. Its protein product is CASSLNRYGANTGELFF.